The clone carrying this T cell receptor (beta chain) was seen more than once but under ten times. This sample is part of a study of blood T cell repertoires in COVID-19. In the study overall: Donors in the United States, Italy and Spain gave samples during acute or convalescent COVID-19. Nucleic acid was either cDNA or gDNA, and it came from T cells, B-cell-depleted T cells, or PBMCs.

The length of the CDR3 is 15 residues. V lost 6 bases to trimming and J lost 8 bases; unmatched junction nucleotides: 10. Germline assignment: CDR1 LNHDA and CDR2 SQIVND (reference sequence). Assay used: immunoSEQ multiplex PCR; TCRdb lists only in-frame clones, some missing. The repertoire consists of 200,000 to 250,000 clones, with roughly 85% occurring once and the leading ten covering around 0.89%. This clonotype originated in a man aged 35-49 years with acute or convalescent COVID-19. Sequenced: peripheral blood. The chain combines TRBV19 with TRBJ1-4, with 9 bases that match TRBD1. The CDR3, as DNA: TGTGCCAGTAGCACCACAGGGGGCGTAGGCGAAAAACTGTTTTTT. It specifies CASSTTGGVGEKLFF.